Below, 26 T cell receptor beta chains from the same sample are listed, as sequenced in a study of Graves' ophthalmopathy and Graves' hyperthyroidism. Transcripts of RNA were the source for amplifying TCR beta CDR3 regions. The workflow started with a first-round RT-PCR run with HTBI primers and then moved on to a second-round multiplex PCR. Via MiXCR, TCRdb re-called the multiplex PCR reads, giving one row per CDR3 protein. Of approximately 1.2 million distinct CDR3 sequences detected, about 40% appear once; the ten largest clones hold roughly 10%. Sequenced material: peripheral blood or thyroid tissue (not recorded which). Receptor source: an adult man with Graves' hyperthyroidism.

This clonotype was detected ten times or more. The gene calls are TRBV20-1 and TRBJ1-2; 8 nucleotides match TRBD1. The CDR3 is 12 amino acids. Germline assignment: CDR1 DFQATT and CDR2 SNEGSKA (reference sequence). After removal of 3 bases from V and 5 bases from J, the junction contained 2 bases not matched to a gene. The CDR3 loop reads CSARRQGYGYTF. CDR3 DNA sequence: TGCAGTGCTAGGAGACAGGGGTATGGCTACACCTTC.

The table lists this clonotype with many counts. The rearrangement links TRBV29-1 to TRBJ1-2; 8 bases align to TRBD1. Per the germline V gene, CDR1 is SQVTM and CDR2 is ANQGSEA. The CDR3 loop spans 16 amino acids. After removal of 5 bases from V and 8 bases from J, the junction contained 19 bases not matched to a gene. The CDR3 is CSVPAYRETGAGGYTF. As DNA, the CDR3 is TGCAGCGTTCCAGCCTATCGAGAGACAGGGGCTGGCGGCTACACCTTC.

This clonotype was seen only a few times. J is TRBJ2-5 and V is TRBV10-2; 10 bases line up with TRBD1. J lost 4 bases, V lost 3 bases, and 2 bases had no gene match. This CDR3 has 14 amino acids. CDR1 and CDR2 from the germline V gene are WSHSY and SAAADI. This CDR3 is CASSDRTGGETQYF. CDR3 nucleotides: TGCGCCAGCAGTGACCGGACAGGGGGAGAGACCCAGTACTTC.

This clonotype was recorded a few times. V and J are TRBV6-8 and TRBJ2-7, with D possibly matching TRBD1 (6 bases). The CDR3 consists of 12 residues. The V end was cut by 7 bases, the J end by 6 bases, with 13 bases between. CDR1 is MNHGY, CDR2 SAAAGT, per germline. CDR3 region: CASIHRVTEQYF. CDR3 in DNA: TGTGCCAGCATCCACAGGGTTACCGAGCAGTACTTC.

This clonotype was picked up many times. The V call is TRBV7-2, the J call TRBJ1-2; TRBD1 aligns across 10 bases. The CDR3 is 15 amino acids. V lost 6 bases, J lost 3 bases, and 7 bases stayed unmatched. Germline V gene lookup returns CDR1 SGHTA and CDR2 FQGNSA. CDR3 sequence: CASSRQGARHYGYTF. CDR3 bases: TGTGCCAGCAGTCGACAGGGGGCCCGTCACTATGGCTACACCTTC.

For this clonotype: The junction departs from germline at one end; a sequencing error may be responsible. The chain has TRBV5-6 and TRBJ1-5; no reliable D call. CDR1 and CDR2 from the germline V gene are SGHDT and YYEEEE. This CDR3 is 15 amino acids long. Written as DNA, the CDR3 is TGTACCAGCAGCTTGGTTTCGGATAGCAATCAGCCCCAGCATTTT. This encodes CTSSLVSDSNQPQHF.

The CDR3 nucleotides are TGTGCCAGCTCACCATCGAGAGACCTTTATAGCAATCAGCCCCAGCATTTT. This codes for CASSPSRDLYSNQPQHF. The rearrangement joins TRBV7-2 to TRBJ1-5; unclear D gene. The length of the CDR3 is 17 residues. Trimming removed 8 bases from V and 0 bases from J, with 20 bases in between. Germline assignment: CDR1 SGHTA and CDR2 FQGNSA.

As to this clonotype: With a much larger clone just one base away, this may be a read error. This chain connects TRBV20-1 to TRBJ1-5, with TRBD1 as a possible D gene (6 bases). This CDR3 contains 13 residues. CDR1 and CDR2 from the germline V gene are DFQATT and SNEGSKA (reference sequence). V lost 8 bases to trimming and J lost 7 bases, with 18 bases between them. The CDR3 loop is CSTKGGNMQPQHF. The CDR3 nucleotides are TGCAGTACTAAGGGGGGAAATATGCAGCCCCAGCATTTT.

This clonotype has at least ten counts. The V and J genes are TRBV20-1 and TRBJ1-2, with D possibly matching TRBD1 (5 bases). The germline V gene has CDR1 DFQATT and CDR2 SNEGSKA (reference sequence). V lost 3 bases to trimming and J lost 8 bases, with 13 bases between them. The CDR3 contains 12 residues. In nucleotides, the CDR3 is TGCAGTGCTAGTCTGGGCGGGGACGGCTACACCTTC. Protein sequence: CSASLGGDGYTF.

This clonotype was observed at least ten times. The chain uses TRBV29-1 and TRBJ2-5, with D hard to call. Looked up from germline, CDR1 is SQVTM and CDR2 is ANQGSEA. Trimming shortened V by 0 bases and J by 4 bases, and 9 bases separated the two germline ends. The CDR3 sequence is 13 residues long. CDR3: CSVEDGPGETQYF. CDR3 DNA sequence: TGCAGCGTTGAAGATGGTCCCGGAGAGACCCAGTACTTC.

The chain has TRBV6-1 and TRBJ1-6; D ambiguous. The CDR3 covers 16 residues. CDR1 and CDR2 from the germline V gene are MNHNS and SASEGT. V dropped 2 bases and J dropped 9 bases, with 17 bases sitting between them. Here the CDR3 reads CASSESYGKVSSPLHF. Here the CDR3 DNA reads TGTGCCAGCAGTGAATCCTACGGGAAGGTGTCTTCACCCCTCCACTTT.

The V gene is TRBV2, the J gene TRBJ1-5; D is ambiguous. Trimming removed 7 bases from V and 3 bases from J, with 13 bases in between. Germline values: CDR1 SNHLY, CDR2 FYNNEI. The length of the CDR3 is 14 residues. The CDR3 sequence: CASTDWVYNQPQHF. In DNA form, the CDR3 reads TGTGCCAGCACCGATTGGGTATACAATCAGCCCCAGCATTTT. Complete variable domain (other parts from reference TRBV2 and TRBJ1-5): EPEVTQTPSHQVTQMGQEVILRCVPISNHLYFYWYRQILGQKVEFLVSFYNNEISEKSEIFDDQFSVERPDGSNFTLKIRSTKLEDSAMYFCASTDWVYNQPQHFGDGTRLSIL.

About this clonotype: The conserved closing phenylalanine or tryptophan is absent in this CDR3, likely reflecting a read error. The V gene is TRBV20-1, the J gene TRBJ2-7; D gene unclear. V was cut by 6 bases and J by 3 bases, with 6 bases left in between. CDR3 size: 10 residues. Germline values: CDR1 DFQATT, CDR2 SNEGSKA (reference sequence). CDR3 in DNA: TGCAGTGCCAAAAGCTACGAGCAGTACCTC. Residues: CSAKSYEQYL.

This clonotype was recorded once. The rearrangement joins TRBV10-3 to TRBJ2-2; the D gene could be TRBD1 or TRBD2 (5 bases each). Germline V gives CDR1 ENHRY, CDR2 SYGVKD. This CDR3 contains 14 residues. The ends were cut back, 3 bases at V and 6 bases at J, with 11 bases in the middle. CDR3 coding DNA: TGTGCCATCAGTGATTGGGGGAGATCCGGGGAGCTGTTTTTT. It translates to CAISDWGRSGELFF.

This clonotype was found a few times. V gene TRBV30 combines with J gene TRBJ1-1; perhaps TRBD1 as D (5 bases). This CDR3 has 15 amino acids. Germline CDR1 reads GTSNPN; CDR2 reads SVGIG (reference sequence). V shed 2 bases and J shed 2 bases, with 15 bases lying between them. This CDR3 reads CAWSPPGTVNTEAFF. In DNA, the CDR3 is TGTGCCTGGAGTCCCCCCGGGACGGTTAACACTGAAGCTTTCTTT.

This clonotype was seen a single time. V is TRBV7-9 and J is TRBJ1-4, with a weak D call TRBD1 (6 bases). Trimming left V 6 bases short and J 7 bases short, with 15 bases between. The CDR3 length is 14 residues. Germline CDR1 and CDR2: SEHNR and FQNEAQ (reference sequence). In DNA, the CDR3 is TGTGCCAGCAGTAAGGACGGGGGCGGTGAAAAACTGTTTTTT. It encodes CASSKDGGGEKLFF.

This clonotype was recorded at least ten times. The gene calls are TRBV19 and TRBJ2-2; 10 nucleotides match TRBD1. The V gene end was trimmed by 5 bases and the J gene end by 6 bases; junction bases not matched to a gene: 6. From germline, CDR1 is LNHDA and CDR2 SQIVND (reference sequence). CDR3 length equals 15 residues. The CDR3 region has the DNA TGTGCCAGTAGTGGAGGGACAGGGGTGCCCGGGGAGCTGTTTTTT. Amino acid sequence: CASSGGTGVPGELFF.

The rearrangement links TRBV12-3 or TRBV12-4 to TRBJ2-5, with no clear D. The CDR3 spans 12 residues. Trimming took off 6 bases at V and 0 bases at J, with 5 bases between the two ends. CDR3 in DNA: TGTGCCAGCAGAAACAACCAAGAGACCCAGTACTTC. The encoded protein is CASRNNQETQYF.

The rearrangement uses TRBV5-6 and TRBJ1-1; D possibly corresponds to TRBD1 (5 bases). Trimming shortened V by 2 bases and J by 1 base, and 9 bases separated the two germline ends. The length of the CDR3 is 14 residues. The germline V gene has CDR1 SGHDT and CDR2 YYEEEE. The CDR3 coding sequence is TGTGCCAGCAGCTTCAGGGAGGGGAACACTGAAGCTTTCTTT. It yields the protein CASSFREGNTEAFF.

There are many counts of this clonotype. This chain uses TRBV7-9 with TRBJ1-2; D ambiguous. The V end was cut by 3 bases, the J end by 2 bases, with 10 bases between. The CDR3 is 14 residues long. The germline V gene has CDR1 SEHNR and CDR2 FQNEAQ (reference sequence). The CDR3 reads CASSFLANNYGYTF. The DNA for the CDR3 is TGTGCCAGCAGCTTTTTGGCGAACAACTATGGCTACACCTTC.

The chain couples TRBV29-1 to TRBJ2-3; no reliable D call. This CDR3 is built from 11 residues. Looked up from germline, CDR1 is SQVTM and CDR2 is ANQGSEA. V lost 6 bases and J 6 bases, leaving 10 bases between the germline ends. As DNA, the CDR3 is TGCAGCGTGGGCCATCCCGATACGCAGTATTTT. Residues: CSVGHPDTQYF.

CDR3 loop: CAREGTGDSGYGYTF. In DNA form, the CDR3 reads TGTGCCAGAGAAGGGACAGGGGATTCTGGTTATGGCTACACCTTC. V gene TRBV25-1 combines with J gene TRBJ1-2, with 10 nucleotides matching TRBD1. Germline assignment: CDR1 MGHDK and CDR2 SYGVNS. After removal of 9 bases from V and 5 bases from J, the junction contained 12 bases not matched to a gene. This CDR3 contains 15 residues.

CDR3: CASRAWGSGGEQYF. CDR3 nucleotides: TGTGCCAGCAGGGCCTGGGGTAGCGGAGGGGAGCAGTACTTC. V usage is TRBV7-6 and J usage is TRBJ2-7; tentative D call: TRBD2 (6 bases). The CDR3 sequence is 14 residues long. Between the trimmed V and J ends, which lost 6 bases and 7 bases, there was a span of 19 bases. Per the germline V gene, CDR1 is SGHVS and CDR2 is FNYEAQ. The full variable domain, completed using reference TRBV7-6 and TRBJ2-7, is GAGVSQSPRYKVTKRGQDVALRCDPISGHVSLYWYRQALGQGPEFLTYFNYEAQQDKSGLPNDRFSAERPEGSISTLTIQRTEQRDSAMYRCASRAWGSGGEQYFGPGTRLTVT.

The rearrangement links TRBV12-3 or TRBV12-4 to TRBJ2-5, with 7 positions matching TRBD2. The trim removed 3 bases at V and 4 bases at J, leaving 8 bases unmatched. The CDR3 totals 15 residues. The CDR3 loop reads CASSFVGGSPETQYF. CDR3 DNA sequence: TGTGCCAGCAGTTTTGTTGGCGGGAGTCCAGAGACCCAGTACTTC.

This clonotype has at least ten counts. This chain joins TRBV9 and TRBJ1-1, with TRBD1 matching 8 bases. V dropped 6 bases and J dropped 0; count of bases not matched to a gene: 10. The CDR3 totals 16 residues. Germline V gene data show CDR1 as SGDLS and CDR2 as YYNGEE. The chain's CDR3 is CASTPTGGTLNTEAFF. CDR3 DNA sequence: TGTGCCAGCACGCCCACAGGGGGGACGTTGAACACTGAAGCTTTCTTT.

This clonotype has only a few counts. The V and J genes are TRBV4-2 and TRBJ2-7; a possible D gene is TRBD1 (6 bases). V lost 1 base and J lost 4, with 14 bases in between. Per the germline V gene, CDR1 is LGHNA and CDR2 is YNFKEQ. The length of the CDR3 is 15 residues. The CDR3, as DNA: TGTGCCAGCAGCCAAGTTACAGGGATTCGGTACGAGCAGTACTTC. The encoded protein is CASSQVTGIRYEQYF.